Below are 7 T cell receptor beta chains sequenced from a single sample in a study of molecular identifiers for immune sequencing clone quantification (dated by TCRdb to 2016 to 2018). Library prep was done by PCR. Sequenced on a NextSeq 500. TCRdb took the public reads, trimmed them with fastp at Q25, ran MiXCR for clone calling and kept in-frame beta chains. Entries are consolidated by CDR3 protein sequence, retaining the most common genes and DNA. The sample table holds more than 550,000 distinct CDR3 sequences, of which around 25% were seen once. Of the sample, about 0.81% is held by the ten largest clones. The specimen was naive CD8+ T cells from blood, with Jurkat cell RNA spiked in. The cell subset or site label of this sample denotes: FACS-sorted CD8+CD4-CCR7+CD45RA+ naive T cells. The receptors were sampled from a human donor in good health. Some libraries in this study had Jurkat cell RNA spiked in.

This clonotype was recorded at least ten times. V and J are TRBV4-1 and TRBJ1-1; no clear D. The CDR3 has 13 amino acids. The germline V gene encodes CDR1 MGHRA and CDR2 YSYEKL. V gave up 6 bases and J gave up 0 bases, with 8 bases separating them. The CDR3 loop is CASRGEVNTEAFF. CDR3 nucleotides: TGCGCCAGCAGGGGTGAGGTGAACACTGAAGCTTTCTTT.

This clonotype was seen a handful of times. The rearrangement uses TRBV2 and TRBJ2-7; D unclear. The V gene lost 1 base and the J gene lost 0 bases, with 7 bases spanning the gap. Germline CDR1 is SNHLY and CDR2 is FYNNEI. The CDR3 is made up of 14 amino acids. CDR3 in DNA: TGTGCCAGCAGTGAAGGGGGTGACTCCTACGAGCAGTACTTC. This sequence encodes CASSEGGDSYEQYF.

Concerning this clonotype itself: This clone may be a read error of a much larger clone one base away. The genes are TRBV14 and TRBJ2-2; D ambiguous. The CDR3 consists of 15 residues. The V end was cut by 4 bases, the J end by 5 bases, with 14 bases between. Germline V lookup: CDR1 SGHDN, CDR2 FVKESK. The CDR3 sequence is CASSPLWGDTGELFF. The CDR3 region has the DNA TGTGCCAGCAGCCCCCTGTGGGGTGATACCGGGGAGCTGTTTTTT.

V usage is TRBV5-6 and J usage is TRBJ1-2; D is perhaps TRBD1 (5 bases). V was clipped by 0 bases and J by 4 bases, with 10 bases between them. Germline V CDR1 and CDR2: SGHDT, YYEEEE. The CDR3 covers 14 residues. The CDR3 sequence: CASSLGGAPYGYTF. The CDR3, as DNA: TGTGCCAGCAGCTTGGGAGGGGCCCCCTATGGCTACACCTTC.

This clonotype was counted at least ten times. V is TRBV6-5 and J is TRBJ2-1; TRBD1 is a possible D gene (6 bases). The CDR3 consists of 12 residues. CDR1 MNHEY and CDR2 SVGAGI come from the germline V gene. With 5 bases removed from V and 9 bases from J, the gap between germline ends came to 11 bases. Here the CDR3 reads CASSAQGIEQFF. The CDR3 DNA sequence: TGTGCCAGCAGTGCGCAGGGGATTGAGCAGTTCTTC.

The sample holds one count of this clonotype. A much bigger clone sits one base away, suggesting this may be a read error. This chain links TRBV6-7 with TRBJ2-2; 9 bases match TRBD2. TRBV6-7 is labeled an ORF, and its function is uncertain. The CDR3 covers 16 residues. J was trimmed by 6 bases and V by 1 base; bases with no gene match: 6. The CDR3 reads CASSYFLEREAGELFF. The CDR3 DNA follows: TGTGCCAGCAGTTACTTCTTGGAGCGGGAGGCCGGGGAGCTGTTTTTT.

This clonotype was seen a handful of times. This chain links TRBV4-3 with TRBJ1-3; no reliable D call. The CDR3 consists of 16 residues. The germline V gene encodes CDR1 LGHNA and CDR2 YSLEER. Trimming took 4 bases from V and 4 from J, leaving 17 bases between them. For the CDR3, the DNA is TGCGCCAGCAGCCCTACACGGGCGGGAACAGGAAACACCATATATTTT. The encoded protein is CASSPTRAGTGNTIYF.